What follows are 27 T cell receptor beta chains derived from one specimen sequenced in a study of vaccination and CD4 T cells after COVID-19. Sequenced with the Oncomine TCR Beta short-read assay was DNA taken from cultured CD4+ T cells. TCRdb called the PCR reads again in MiXCR, with one record for every CDR3 protein. Of some 26,000 distinct CDR3 sequences in the sample, roughly 52% were seen once. Their cognate antigens are unknown. Treatment indicated: roughly ten-day PBMC culture with coronavirus spike peptide pools or control peptides (ViraFEST assay). The specimen was CD4+ T cells from blood, cultured in vitro, collected before SARS-CoV-2 vaccination. Receptor source: a human donor who received a COVID-19 vaccine.

This clonotype was recorded a few times. The chain has TRBV6-5 and TRBJ1-1; TRBD1 is a possible D gene (5 bases). The CDR3 loop spans 14 amino acids. V lost 4 bases, J lost 3 bases, and 12 bases lay in between. Germline V gene lookup returns CDR1 MNHEY and CDR2 SVGAGI. The CDR3 loop is CASSFVGADTEAFF. In nucleotides, the CDR3 is TGTGCCAGCAGTTTTGTAGGGGCGGACACTGAAGCTTTCTTT.

This clonotype showed up just a few times. The chain couples TRBV20-1 to TRBJ1-1; D is uncertain. The CDR3 contains 13 residues. Germline assignment: CDR1 DFQATT and CDR2 SNEGSKA (reference sequence). With 6 bases removed from V and 6 bases from J, the gap between germline ends came to 17 bases. The CDR3 loop reads CSAPGRLGSEAFF. CDR3 nucleotides: TGCAGTGCCCCCGGGAGGTTGGGCTCTGAAGCTTTCTTT.

The chain uses TRBV20-1 and TRBJ2-5; TRBD2 matches 8 bases. The V gene's germline CDR1 is DFQATT and CDR2 SNEGSKA (reference sequence). V gave up 1 base and J gave up 7 bases; unmatched junction bases: 2. This CDR3 is 12 amino acids long. CDR3 nucleotide sequence: TGCAGTGCTAGAGGGGCGGGAGGGACCCAGTACTTC. It codes for CSARGAGGTQYF.

There are a few counts of this clonotype. V and J are TRBV5-5 and TRBJ2-5, with 10 nucleotides matching TRBD1. The trim removed 4 bases at V and 5 bases at J, leaving 5 bases unmatched. There are 14 residues in the CDR3. CDR1 and CDR2 (germline): SGHKS, YYEKEE (reference sequence). CDR3 nucleotides: TGTGCCAGCAGCCCGACAGGGGGCGGGGAGACCCAGTACTTC. Translation: CASSPTGGGETQYF.

The rearrangement uses TRBV3-1 and TRBJ2-1; 11 nucleotides line up with TRBD2. Germline V gives CDR1 LGHDT, CDR2 YNNKEL (reference sequence). The CDR3 runs to 19 residues. The junction had 7 bases not matched to a gene; V was cut back by 0 bases and J by 0 bases. In DNA, the CDR3 is TGTGCCAGCAGCCAAGAACCTAGCGGGGGGCAAAGCTCCTACAATGAGCAGTTCTTC. Amino acids: CASSQEPSGGQSSYNEQFF.

The CDR3 region is CATSLGNEQFF. CDR3 in DNA: TGTGCCACCAGCTTGGGGAATGAGCAGTTCTTC. The chain has TRBV15 and TRBJ2-1, with D hard to call. The CDR3 loop spans 11 amino acids. Trimming cost V 5 bases and J 7 bases, with 6 bases left between them. Germline lookup yields CDR1 LNHNV and CDR2 YYDKDF (reference sequence).

The chain links TRBV15 to TRBJ1-1, with D maybe TRBD1 (6 bases). The V gene's germline CDR1 is LNHNV and CDR2 YYDKDF (reference sequence). V was trimmed by 0 bases and J by 1 base, leaving 12 bases between them. This CDR3 is 16 amino acids long. CDR3 region: CATSRDSGAGNTEAFF. The CDR3 DNA is TGTGCCACCAGCAGAGATTCGGGGGCGGGGAACACTGAAGCTTTCTTT.

The CDR3 nucleotides read TGCGCCAGCAGCCAAGACAGGACAGGGGGTCTATATGAGCAGTTCTTC. This sequence encodes CASSQDRTGGLYEQFF. This chain links TRBV4-1 with TRBJ2-1, with TRBD1 identical over 10 bases. The CDR3 has 16 amino acids. V was pared by 0 bases and J by 8 bases, with 7 bases of the junction left unmatched. CDR1 is MGHRA and CDR2 is YSYEKL in the germline V gene.

This clonotype has only a few counts. The chain combines TRBV5-4 with TRBJ2-5; 7 bases fit TRBD1. Germline CDR1 and CDR2: SGHNT and YYREEE (reference sequence). The CDR3 runs to 14 residues. The trim removed 0 bases at V and 2 bases at J, leaving 1 base unmatched. The CDR3 region has the DNA TGTGCCAGCAGCTTGGTGGGACAGCAAGAGACCCAGTACTTC. Translation: CASSLVGQQETQYF.

The V call is TRBV7-3, the J call TRBJ2-2; D remains ambiguous. This CDR3 has 13 amino acids. Germline CDR1 reads SGHTA; CDR2 reads FQGTGA. The V gene lost 5 bases and the J gene lost 1 base, with 5 bases spanning the gap. The CDR3 protein is CASSDKNTGELFF. The CDR3 bases are TGTGCCAGCAGCGACAAGAACACCGGGGAGCTGTTTTTT.

The chain carries TRBV7-9 and TRBJ2-7, with 13 bases lining up with TRBD2. TRBJ2-5 matches the DNA end more closely, so the J call is doubtful. The CDR3 loop spans 19 amino acids. The germline CDR1 and CDR2 sequences are SEHNR and FQNEAQ (reference sequence). The CDR3 DNA reads TGTGCCAGCAGCTCGAGACTAGCGGGGGGACCACCACTCCCAGAGACCCAGTACTTC. It codes for CASSSRLAGGPPLPETQYF.

The rearrangement uses TRBV20-1 and TRBJ1-5; tentatively, D is TRBD1 (5 bases). Germline V gives CDR1 DFQATT, CDR2 SNEGSKA (reference sequence). V dropped 3 bases and J dropped 2 bases, with 17 bases sitting between them. The CDR3 loop spans 16 amino acids. This CDR3 reads CSAREKEGPGNQPQHF. The CDR3 DNA sequence: TGCAGTGCTAGGGAGAAGGAGGGGCCTGGCAATCAGCCCCAGCATTTT.

The chain carries TRBV27 and TRBJ2-1; TRBD1 matches 8 bases. The CDR3 covers 16 residues. The J segment lost 4 bases and the V segment lost 5 bases, leaving 10 bases of the junction unmatched. The germline CDR1 and CDR2 sequences are MNHEY and SMNVEV (reference sequence). DNA of the CDR3: TGTGCCAGCAGTATCACTGGACAGGGAAGTTACAATGAGCAGTTCTTC. Its protein is CASSITGQGSYNEQFF.

This clonotype was observed a handful of times. This chain links TRBV30 with TRBJ1-2, with TRBD1 matching over 11 bases. V was pared by 5 bases and J by 4 bases, with 12 bases of the junction left unmatched. This CDR3 comprises 16 residues. The germline gives CDR1 GTSNPN, CDR2 SVGIG (reference sequence). CDR3 sequence reads: CAWSLSGQGVPYGYTF. The CDR3 DNA is TGTGCCTGGTCCCTCTCGGGACAGGGGGTACCCTATGGCTACACCTTC. Complete variable domain (other parts from reference TRBV30 and TRBJ1-2): SQTIHQWPATLVQPVGSPLSLECTVEGTSNPNLYWYRQAAGRGLQLLFYSVGIGQISSEVPQNLSASRPQDRQFILSSKKLLLSDSGFYLCAWSLSGQGVPYGYTFGSGTRLTVV.

In this sample, this clonotype turned up a few times. The chain recombines TRBV7-8 with TRBJ1-5; 10 bases match TRBD1. The CDR3 is 15 amino acids. Germline V lookup: CDR1 SGHVS, CDR2 FQNEAQ. Trimming at V came to 5 bases and at J to 10 bases, leaving 11 bases not matched to a gene. The CDR3 region is CASSAGRDRGVPQHF. In DNA, the CDR3 is TGTGCCAGCAGCGCGGGCCGGGACAGGGGTGTACCCCAGCATTTT.

This clonotype was observed once. The rearrangement uses TRBV20-1 and TRBJ2-7; D not resolved. The length of the CDR3 is 11 residues. The germline V gene has CDR1 DFQATT and CDR2 SNEGSKA (reference sequence). This chain's CDR3 is CSALISYEQYF. CDR3 DNA sequence: TGCAGCGCGTTAATCTCCTACGAGCAGTACTTC.

This clonotype has more than one count but fewer than ten. The J gene is TRBJ2-2, the V gene TRBV5-4; TRBD1 or TRBD2 may be the D gene (5 bases each). The CDR3 length is 18 residues. Germline V CDR1 and CDR2: SGHNT, YYREEE (reference sequence). The V end was cut by 3 bases, the J end by 5 bases, with 23 bases between. The chain's CDR3 is CASSSPTSRGVRTGELFF. The CDR3 bases are TGTGCCAGCAGCTCCCCGACCTCTAGAGGGGTAAGGACCGGGGAGCTGTTTTTT.

This sequence joins TRBV5-1 and TRBJ2-1; D might be TRBD2 (6 bases). Germline-derived CDR1 and CDR2 are SGHRS and YFSETQ. There are 15 residues in the CDR3. The V gene lost 3 bases and the J gene lost 10 bases, with 20 bases spanning the gap. The CDR3 DNA reads as TGCGCCAGCAGCTCCGGGACGGCGGACTACATAGAGCAGTTCTTC. Translated: CASSSGTADYIEQFF.

This clonotype came up a few times. The V gene is TRBV30, the J gene TRBJ1-5; possible D gene TRBD1, 6 bases. The CDR3 extends over 16 amino acids. V was trimmed by 6 bases and J by 1 base, leaving 19 bases between them. CDR1 and CDR2 from the germline V gene are GTSNPN and SVGIG (reference sequence). The CDR3 sequence: CACGGRWSWSNQPQHF. The CDR3 nucleotides are TGTGCCTGCGGGGGCAGGTGGTCGTGGAGCAATCAGCCCCAGCATTTT.

This clonotype was counted only a few times. The V gene is TRBV6-5, the J gene TRBJ2-1; D gene unclear. Trimming took off 0 bases at V and 0 bases at J, with 9 bases between the two ends. From germline, CDR1 is MNHEY and CDR2 SVGAGI. The CDR3 is made up of 16 amino acids. The CDR3 bases are TGTGCCAGCAGTTACTCGGGGTGGAACTCCTACAATGAGCAGTTCTTC. It encodes CASSYSGWNSYNEQFF.

The chain uses TRBV12-3 or TRBV12-4 and TRBJ1-1; no clear D gene. Deletions cut 6 bases from V and 0 bases from J, with 11 bases between. The CDR3 is 14 amino acids. The CDR3 reads CASSPHQMNTEAFF. CDR3 DNA sequence: TGTGCCAGCAGCCCGCATCAGATGAACACTGAAGCTTTCTTT.

The chain couples TRBV20-1 to TRBJ1-2; TRBD1 matches 7 bases. V was pared by 6 bases and J by 12 bases, with 10 bases of the junction left unmatched. CDR1 and CDR2 (germline): DFQATT, SNEGSKA (reference sequence). CDR3 length equals 11 residues. The CDR3 nucleotides read TGCAGTGCGGGGGACAGTGCGCATCACACCTTC. This translates into CSAGDSAHHTF.

The chain uses TRBV12-3 or TRBV12-4 and TRBJ1-1; tentatively, D is TRBD1 (6 bases). Trimming cost V 7 bases and J 6 bases, with 24 bases left between them. CDR3 length equals 16 residues. CDR3 loop: CASIPRGGGIFAEAFF. The DNA for the CDR3 is TGTGCCAGCATTCCCCGGGGGGGGGGCATATTTGCTGAAGCTTTCTTT.

Only one count was recorded for this clonotype. The chain couples TRBV20-1 to TRBJ1-6, with unresolved D. Deletions cut 1 base from V and 9 bases from J, with 13 bases between. Per the germline V gene, CDR1 is DFQATT and CDR2 is SNEGSKA (reference sequence). The CDR3 has 14 residues. CDR3 region: CSARGRLSRSPLHF. In nucleotides, the CDR3 is TGCAGTGCTAGAGGGAGGCTTAGTCGTTCACCCCTCCACTTT.

This sequence joins TRBV21-1 and TRBJ1-1; TRBD1 was called by the table and not checked on the DNA. TRBV21-1 is classified as a pseudogene. This CDR3 contains 18 residues. The CDR3 region is CASSPPEGALCMNTEAFF. In nucleotides, the CDR3 is TGTGCCAGCAGCCCCCCGGAGGGGGCGCTTTGCATGAACACTGAAGCTTTCTTT.

This clonotype was found a few times. J is TRBJ1-5 and V is TRBV30; D is undetermined. The CDR3 runs 15 residues. V gave up 1 base and J gave up 1 base, with 11 bases separating them. CDR1 and CDR2 from the germline V gene are GTSNPN and SVGIG (reference sequence). The CDR3: CAWSDGRQSNQPQHF. DNA of the CDR3: TGTGCCTGGAGTGATGGTCGGCAGAGCAATCAGCCCCAGCATTTT. The full variable domain, completed using reference TRBV30 and TRBJ1-5, is SQTIHQWPATLVQPVGSPLSLECTVEGTSNPNLYWYRQAAGRGLQLLFYSVGIGQISSEVPQNLSASRPQDRQFILSSKKLLLSDSGFYLCAWSDGRQSNQPQHFGDGTRLSIL.

The V gene is TRBV30, the J gene TRBJ1-1; 9 bases are a match to TRBD1. Germline CDR1 and CDR2: GTSNPN and SVGIG (reference sequence). The CDR3 sequence is 14 residues long. The V segment lost 0 bases and the J segment 5 bases; nucleotides outside the gene matches: 4. The CDR3 region has the DNA TGTGCCTGGAGTGTTACAGGGGGCGGTACTGAAGCTTTCTTT. Its translation is CAWSVTGGGTEAFF.